The 14 T cell receptor beta chains below all came from one sample that was sequenced in a study of control samples from healthy donors and cancer patients. This table comes from immunoSEQ multiplex PCR, and its TCRdb copy is limited to in-frame clones, with some not included. The sample lists about 40,000 clones; approximately 90% were seen once. The sequencing sample was made of blood. These receptors came from a woman aged 45 to 65 in good health.

This chain joins TRBV7-2 and TRBJ1-5; no definite D call. Germline V gene sequence: CDR1 SGHTA, CDR2 FQGNSA. CDR3 length: 13 amino acids. V lost 5 bases, J lost 5 bases, and 10 bases lay in between. CDR3 protein: CASSDGTYQPQHF. The CDR3 bases are TGTGCCAGCAGCGACGGAACATATCAGCCCCAGCATTTT.

As to this clone: The same CDR3 can be traced to other DNA sequences in this sample. The chain recombines TRBV11-2 with TRBJ2-1; 9 nucleotides line up with TRBD2. The V gene's germline CDR1 is SGHAT and CDR2 FQNNGV. CDR3 length equals 16 residues. The J segment lost 4 bases and the V segment lost 4 bases, leaving 8 bases of the junction unmatched. The CDR3 is CASSWGSAGGYNEQFF. Here the CDR3 DNA reads TGTGCCAGCAGCTGGGGGTCGGCGGGGGGGTACAATGAGCAGTTCTTC.

The chain couples TRBV4-1 to TRBJ1-2; perhaps TRBD1 as D (5 bases). Trimming cost V 2 bases and J 2 bases, with 9 bases left between them. The length of the CDR3 is 14 residues. Germline CDR1 MGHRA, CDR2 YSYEKL. As DNA, the CDR3 is TGCGCCAGCAGCCAAACCGGGACCAACTATGGCTACACCTTC. This translates into CASSQTGTNYGYTF.

The chain links TRBV12-3 or TRBV12-4 to TRBJ1-2, with D hard to call. V gave up 2 bases and J gave up 8 bases, with 6 bases separating them. The CDR3 has 11 amino acids. The CDR3 DNA sequence: TGTGCCAGCAGTTTACGGATCGGCTACACCTTC. Translated: CASSLRIGYTF.

The chain links TRBV18 to TRBJ1-2; 7 bases agree with TRBD1. CDR1 and CDR2 (germline): KGHSH, LQKENI. The CDR3 sequence is 13 residues long. V trimming: 5 bases; J trimming: 6 bases; junction bases outside the gene matches: 6. CDR3: CASSTDRSDGYTF. DNA for the CDR3: TGTGCCAGCTCAACGGACAGGTCAGATGGCTACACCTTC.

The CDR3 coding sequence is TGTGCCAGCAGGAAGGCTAGCGGGGGGGCGGGTCAGTACTTC. It encodes CASRKASGGAGQYF. V usage is TRBV2 and J usage is TRBJ2-4; 12 bases match TRBD2. Germline V gene data show CDR1 as SNHLY and CDR2 as FYNNEI. The CDR3 is 14 amino acids. With V trimmed by 6 bases and J by 12 bases, 9 bases remained unmatched.

The chain links TRBV6-2 or TRBV6-3 to TRBJ2-5; TRBD2 matches 9 bases. The CDR3 contains 13 residues. V shed 5 bases, J shed 7 bases, and the junction held 5 bases outside the gene matches. Germline assignment: CDR1 MNHEY and CDR2 SVGEGT. CDR3 DNA sequence: TGTGCCAGCAGTGACTTAGCGGGGGCGACCCAGTACTTC. Encoded protein: CASSDLAGATQYF.

Here the CDR3 DNA reads TGTGCCAGCAGTCGGGACACACCAGATACGCAGTATTTT. Amino acids: CASSRDTPDTQYF. The rearrangement uses TRBV2 and TRBJ2-3, with a weak D call TRBD1 (6 bases). The CDR3 covers 13 residues. Germline V lookup: CDR1 SNHLY, CDR2 FYNNEI. The germline V and J ends were trimmed by 5 bases and 4 bases, with 10 bases remaining between them. Full variable domain (outside the CDR3, taken from reference TRBV2 and TRBJ2-3): EPEVTQTPSHQVTQMGQEVILRCVPISNHLYFYWYRQILGQKVEFLVSFYNNEISEKSEIFDDQFSVERPDGSNFTLKIRSTKLEDSAMYFCASSRDTPDTQYFGPGTRLTVL.

The gene calls are TRBV4-3 and TRBJ1-6; 10 nucleotides match TRBD1. Germline trimming cut 1 base from V and 4 bases from J; bases unmatched to any gene: 4. The CDR3 extends over 17 amino acids. Per germline, CDR1 LGHNA and CDR2 YSLEER. CDR3 residues: CASSQAGQGNYNSPLHF. The CDR3 nucleotides read TGCGCCAGCAGCCAAGCGGGACAGGGGAATTATAATTCACCCCTCCACTTT.

The chain employs TRBV7-2 and TRBJ1-2; D is unresolved. V lost 1 base to trimming and J lost 6 bases, with 6 bases between them. The CDR3 has 12 residues. Germline assignment: CDR1 SGHTA and CDR2 FQGNSA. CDR3 coding DNA: TGTGCCAGCAGCTTAGTGAGGGATGGCTACACCTTC. The encoded protein is CASSLVRDGYTF.

The chain uses TRBV2 and TRBJ2-1; D remains unclear. The CDR3 is 14 residues long. Germline CDR1 reads SNHLY; CDR2 reads FYNNEI. Trimming left V 6 bases short and J 7 bases short, with 16 bases between. This CDR3 reads CASSDVGLGNEQFF. CDR3 bases: TGTGCCAGCAGCGACGTGGGCCTTGGGAATGAGCAGTTCTTC.

This chain joins TRBV9 and TRBJ2-1, with D possibly being TRBD2 (6 bases). The germline V gene has CDR1 SGDLS and CDR2 YYNGEE. Trimming removed 2 bases from V and 5 bases from J, with 14 bases in between. The CDR3 runs 15 residues. The CDR3 here is CASSVSAGINNEQFF. The CDR3, as DNA: TGTGCCAGCAGCGTCTCCGCGGGGATCAACAATGAGCAGTTCTTC.

The rearrangement links TRBV7-2 to TRBJ2-2, with no clear D. V lost 2 bases and J lost 1, with 8 bases in between. Germline V lookup: CDR1 SGHTA, CDR2 FQGNSA. The CDR3 is 15 amino acids. The CDR3 loop is CASSLRPQNTGELFF. The CDR3 region has the DNA TGTGCCAGCAGCTTAAGACCCCAGAACACCGGGGAGCTGTTTTTT.

This clone turned up a few times. The chain is built from TRBV10-3 and TRBJ2-1; 8 bases agree with TRBD2. J was trimmed by 3 bases and V by 11 bases; bases with no gene match: 12. The length of the CDR3 is 15 residues. Germline V gene sequence: CDR1 ENHRY, CDR2 SYGVKD. The DNA of the CDR3 is TGTGCCTCTCGGTCCGGACTAGCTGGCTACAATGAGCAGTTCTTC. Translation: CASRSGLAGYNEQFF.